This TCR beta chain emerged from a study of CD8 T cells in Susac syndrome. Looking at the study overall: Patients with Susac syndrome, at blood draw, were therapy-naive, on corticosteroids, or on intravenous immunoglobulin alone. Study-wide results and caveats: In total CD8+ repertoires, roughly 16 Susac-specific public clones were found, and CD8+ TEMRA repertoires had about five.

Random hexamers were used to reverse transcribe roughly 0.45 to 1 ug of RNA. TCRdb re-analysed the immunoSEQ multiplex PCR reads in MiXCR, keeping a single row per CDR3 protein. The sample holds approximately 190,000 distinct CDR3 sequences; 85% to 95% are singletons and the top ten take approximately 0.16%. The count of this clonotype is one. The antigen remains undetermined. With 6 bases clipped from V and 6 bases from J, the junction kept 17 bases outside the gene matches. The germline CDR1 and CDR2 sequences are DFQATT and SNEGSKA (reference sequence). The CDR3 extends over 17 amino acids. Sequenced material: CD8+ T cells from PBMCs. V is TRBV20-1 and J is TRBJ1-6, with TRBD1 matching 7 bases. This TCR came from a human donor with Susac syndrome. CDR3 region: CSARDTGERGGNSPLHF. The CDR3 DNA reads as TGCAGTGCAAGGGATACAGGGGAAAGGGGAGGTAATTCACCCCTCCACTTT.